This T cell receptor (beta chain) was sequenced in a study of blood T cell repertoires in COVID-19. Study in general: Researchers got acute and convalescent COVID-19 samples from the United States, Italy and Spain. From T cells, B-cell-depleted T cells, or PBMCs came the material, which was cDNA or gDNA.

Only in-frame clones appear in the TCRdb table, and some are missing; sequencing was by immunoSEQ multiplex PCR. The profile shows 200,000 or so clones, 85% to 90% of them singletons. With 4 bases removed from V and 4 bases from J, the gap between germline ends came to 11 bases. Germline CDR1 LNHDA, CDR2 SQIVND (reference sequence). The CDR3 runs to 14 residues. The receptor's source is a man in his fifties with acute or convalescent COVID-19. The sequenced sample was peripheral blood. J is TRBJ1-5 and V is TRBV19; D remains unclear. CDR3 protein: CASSTRTGNQPQHF. CDR3 sequence (DNA): TGTGCCAGTAGTACCCGGACTGGGAATCAGCCCCAGCATTTT. The variable domain in full, completed from reference TRBV19 and TRBJ1-5, reads DGGITQSPKYLFRKEGQNVTLSCEQNLNHDAMYWYRQDPGQGLRLIYYSQIVNDFQKGDIAEGYSVSREKKESFPLTVTSAQKNPTAFYLCASSTRTGNQPQHFGDGTRLSIL.